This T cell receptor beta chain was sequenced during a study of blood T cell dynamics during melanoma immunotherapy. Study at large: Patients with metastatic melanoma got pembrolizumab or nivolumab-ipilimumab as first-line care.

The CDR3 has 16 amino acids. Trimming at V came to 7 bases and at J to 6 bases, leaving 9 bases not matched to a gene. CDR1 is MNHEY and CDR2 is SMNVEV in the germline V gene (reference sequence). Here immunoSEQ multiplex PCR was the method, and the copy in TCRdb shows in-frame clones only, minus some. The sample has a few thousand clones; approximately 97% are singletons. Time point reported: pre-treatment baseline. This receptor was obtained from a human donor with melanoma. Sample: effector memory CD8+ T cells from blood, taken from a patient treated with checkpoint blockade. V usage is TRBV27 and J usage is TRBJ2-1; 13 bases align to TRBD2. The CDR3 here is CASILGLAGEVNEQFF. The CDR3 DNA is TGTGCCAGCATCCTCGGACTAGCGGGAGAGGTCAATGAGCAGTTCTTC.